This T cell receptor (beta chain) emerged from a study of blood T cell repertoires in COVID-19. Libraries were prepared by immunoSEQ multiplex PCR; TCRdb keeps only in-frame clonotypes and omits some of them. The sample lists some 180,000 clones, around 90% seen once, with 2.5% to 3% in the top ten. This CDR3 has 15 residues. Trimming cost V 1 base and J 6 bases; bases outside gene matches: 6. The germline V gene has CDR1 MNHNS and CDR2 SASEGT. Sequencing was performed on peripheral blood. This receptor was taken from a woman older than 75 with COVID-19, enrolled during active disease. The chain employs TRBV6-1 and TRBJ1-1; 9 bases map to TRBD1. CDR3: CASSEGTGVRAEAFF. The CDR3 DNA reads as TGTGCCAGCAGTGAAGGGACAGGGGTCAGGGCTGAAGCTTTCTTT.